The 12 T cell receptor beta chains below all came from one sample that was sequenced in a study of PD-L1 blockade in urothelial cancer. The table came from immunoSEQ multiplex PCR; TCRdb's copy has only in-frame clones and leaves some out. The sample lists about 88,000 clones; 90% were seen once. The source was PBMCs, collected around atezolizumab (anti-PD-L1) treatment. Receptors were obtained from a man aged 55-75 years with urothelial cancer.

The chain links TRBV29-1 to TRBJ1-4, with no clear D. CDR3 length: 14 residues. Looked up from germline, CDR1 is SQVTM and CDR2 is ANQGSEA. The germline V and J ends were trimmed by 6 bases and 0 bases, with 11 bases remaining between them. The CDR3 DNA is TGCAGCGTAGCGGGAAGTGCAACTAATGAAAAACTGTTTTTT. Protein sequence: CSVAGSATNEKLFF.

V usage is TRBV28 and J usage is TRBJ2-3; no firm D call. The length of the CDR3 is 14 residues. V was pared by 5 bases and J by 1 base, with 10 bases between. The germline CDR1 and CDR2 sequences are MDHEN and SYDVKM. The CDR3 coding sequence is TGTGCCAGCAGTATTCGCCAGGGCACAGATACGCAGTATTTT. Translating it yields CASSIRQGTDTQYF.

This chain uses TRBV10-2 with TRBJ2-1, with a tentative D call TRBD2 (6 bases). The V and J ends lost 9 bases and 4 bases respectively, with 16 bases between them. Germline-derived CDR1 and CDR2 are WSHSY and SAAADI. CDR3 length: 14 amino acids. In DNA form, the CDR3 reads TGCGCCAGTCGCCCCGGGGGAACTTACAATGAGCAGTTCTTC. Translated: CASRPGGTYNEQFF.

The chain couples TRBV5-5 to TRBJ2-1, with D possibly TRBD2 on 6 matching bases. CDR1 and CDR2 (germline): SGHKS, YYEKEE (reference sequence). This CDR3 comprises 16 residues. V was pared by 4 bases and J by 6 bases, with 20 bases between. The CDR3 bases are TGTGCCAGCAGCCGCACCCCGGCGGAGGGCCGCAATGAGCAGTTCTTC. Protein sequence: CASSRTPAEGRNEQFF.

The V gene is TRBV7-3, the J gene TRBJ2-7, with 8 bases lining up with TRBD2. The CDR3 contains 15 residues. Per the germline V gene, CDR1 is SGHTA and CDR2 is FQGTGA. The junction had 2 bases not matched to a gene; V was cut back by 1 base and J by 0 bases. Written as DNA, the CDR3 is TGTGCCAGCAGCTTAAGCGGGGGGAGCTCCTACGAGCAGTACTTC. The encoded protein is CASSLSGGSSYEQYF.

This chain uses TRBV5-6 with TRBJ2-5, with D possibly TRBD1 on 5 matching bases. The CDR3 extends over 13 amino acids. Germline CDR1 is SGHDT and CDR2 is YYEEEE. Trimming removed 0 bases at V and 5 bases at J, with 8 bases between. Here the CDR3 DNA reads TGTGCCAGCAGCTTGGACAGGACGGAGACCCAGTACTTC. Protein: CASSLDRTETQYF.

The CDR3 DNA reads TGCGCCAGCAGACTATCCCTAGCTTCCTACAATGAGCAGTTCTTC. It translates to CASRLSLASYNEQFF. The chain employs TRBV4-1 and TRBJ2-1; tentatively, D is TRBD2 (5 bases). V was shortened by 6 bases and J by 1 base, with 13 bases between the two germline ends. There are 15 residues in the CDR3. Per the germline V gene, CDR1 is MGHRA and CDR2 is YSYEKL.

The rearrangement links TRBV19 to TRBJ2-2, with TRBD2 matching 8 bases. CDR1 and CDR2 from the germline V gene are LNHDA and SQIVND (reference sequence). Unmatched junction bases numbered 7, after V lost 0 bases and J lost 4 bases. CDR3 size: 17 residues. This chain's CDR3 is CASSIDPTSGVTGELFF. The CDR3 DNA reads as TGTGCCAGTAGTATAGATCCCACTAGCGGCGTCACCGGGGAGCTGTTTTTT.

V and J are TRBV30 and TRBJ2-5; TRBD1 agrees at 9 bases. This CDR3 is 16 amino acids long. J was trimmed by 5 bases and V by 0 bases; bases with no gene match: 10. Per the germline V gene, CDR1 is GTSNPN and CDR2 is SVGIG (reference sequence). For the CDR3, the DNA is TGTGCCTGGAGTGTACTCTGGGACAGGGCACGGGAGACCCAGTACTTC. Translation: CAWSVLWDRARETQYF.

This chain links TRBV7-3 with TRBJ2-5, with 7 nucleotides matching TRBD2. There are 14 residues in the CDR3. With 2 bases clipped from V and 0 bases from J, the junction kept 0 bases outside the gene matches. CDR1 is SGHTA, CDR2 FQGTGA, per germline. CDR3 in DNA: TGTGCCAGCAGCTTAGGGACTAACCAAGAGACCCAGTACTTC. It encodes CASSLGTNQETQYF.

The V and J genes are TRBV9 and TRBJ2-3; D is perhaps TRBD2 (6 bases). This CDR3 has 17 residues. V was cut by 0 bases and J by 0 bases, with 14 bases left in between. Germline lookup yields CDR1 SGDLS and CDR2 YYNGEE. In nucleotides, the CDR3 is TGTGCCAGCAGCGTAGCGGGCCGGGAGCGGAGCACAGATACGCAGTATTTT. Residues: CASSVAGRERSTDTQYF.

The chain joins TRBV10-3 to TRBJ1-1; D not resolved. In germline, CDR1 is ENHRY, CDR2 SYGVKD. The V and J ends lost 7 bases and 1 base respectively, with 13 bases between them. The CDR3 extends over 14 amino acids. CDR3 sequence: CAINAGSSNTEAFF. CDR3 bases: TGTGCCATCAATGCCGGGAGCTCGAACACTGAAGCTTTCTTT.